Each of the 4 T cell receptor beta chains below was sequenced from the same sample in a study of tumor and adjacent non-tumor tissue in lung cancer. TCRbeta libraries were built with three rounds of nested PCR, modified from ARM-PCR. TCRdb called the multiplex PCR reads again in MiXCR, with one record for every CDR3 protein. The repertoire holds some 99,000 distinct CDR3 sequences, with about 65% as singletons. The template was RNA from unsorted bulk tissue. This non-tumor lung sample came from over 3 cm beyond the tumor edge. Sequencing was performed on distant non-tumor lung tissue. These receptors originate from a man aged 55 to 70 with non-small cell lung cancer.

Many counts were recorded for this clonotype. This sequence joins TRBV6-2 or TRBV6-3 and TRBJ1-2, with D possibly TRBD1 on 6 matching bases. Deletions cut 1 base from V and 2 bases from J, with 14 bases between. Germline CDR1 and CDR2: MNHEY and SVGEGT. The CDR3 is made up of 16 amino acids. CDR3 nucleotide sequence: TGTGCCAGCAGTTACTTCCGGGCAGGGGAAAACTATGGCTACACCTTC. This translates into CASSYFRAGENYGYTF.

About this clonotype: At one end the junction does not follow the germline gene, possibly because of a read error. The chain combines TRBV11-3 with TRBJ2-7; tentative D call: TRBD2 (5 bases). This CDR3 region has 13 residues. CDR1 SGHNT and CDR2 YENEEA come from the germline V gene. In DNA, the CDR3 is TGTGCTAGCAGCTTAGGGCTAGCCTACGAGCGGTACTTC. This gives the protein CASSLGLAYERYF.

Remarks on this clonotype: A read error may account for a junction end that differs from germline. The V call is TRBV5-1, the J call TRBJ2-7, with 9 bases identical to TRBD1. The J call could be wrong; TRBJ2-1 is a better fit for the DNA end. CDR3 length equals 14 residues. Germline V CDR1 and CDR2: SGHRS, YFSETQ. The CDR3 bases are TGCGCCAGCACCTTGGACAGGGGATTCTACGAGCAGTTCTTC. Translated, it gives CASTLDRGFYEQFF.

With regard to this clonotype: A much larger clone sits a single nucleotide away, making a read error possible. The CDR3: CASSSPSGTGGVKLFF. The CDR3 coding sequence is TGTGCCAGCAGTTCTCCGAGCGGGACAGGGGGGGTAAAACTGTTTTTT. V usage is TRBV28 and J usage is TRBJ1-4; 11 bases align to TRBD1. Germline V gene lookup returns CDR1 MDHEN and CDR2 SYDVKM. The CDR3 has 16 amino acids. The V gene end was trimmed by 4 bases and the J gene end by 10 bases; junction bases not matched to a gene: 11.